The sequence of this T cell receptor (beta chain) was determined in a study of blood T cell repertoires in COVID-19. Study at large: Samples of COVID-19 (acute and convalescent) were obtained from the United States, Italy and Spain. PBMCs, B-cell-depleted T cells, or T cells provided the cDNA or gDNA that made up the material.

The V and J ends lost 6 bases and 0 bases, in that order; junction bases with no gene match: 6. CDR1 and CDR2 from the germline V gene are MDHEN and SYDVKM. The CDR3 totals 16 residues. The table came from immunoSEQ multiplex PCR; TCRdb's copy has only in-frame clones and leaves some out. Of about 62,000 clones listed, over 85% are singletons. The chain links TRBV28 to TRBJ1-3; the match to TRBD1 covers 9 bases. The sequenced sample consisted of peripheral blood. The sequence came from a human donor in a cohort sampled during active COVID-19. CDR3 in DNA: TGTGCCAGCAGCTGGGGACAGGGTTACTCTGGAAACACCATATATTTT. This codes for CASSWGQGYSGNTIYF.